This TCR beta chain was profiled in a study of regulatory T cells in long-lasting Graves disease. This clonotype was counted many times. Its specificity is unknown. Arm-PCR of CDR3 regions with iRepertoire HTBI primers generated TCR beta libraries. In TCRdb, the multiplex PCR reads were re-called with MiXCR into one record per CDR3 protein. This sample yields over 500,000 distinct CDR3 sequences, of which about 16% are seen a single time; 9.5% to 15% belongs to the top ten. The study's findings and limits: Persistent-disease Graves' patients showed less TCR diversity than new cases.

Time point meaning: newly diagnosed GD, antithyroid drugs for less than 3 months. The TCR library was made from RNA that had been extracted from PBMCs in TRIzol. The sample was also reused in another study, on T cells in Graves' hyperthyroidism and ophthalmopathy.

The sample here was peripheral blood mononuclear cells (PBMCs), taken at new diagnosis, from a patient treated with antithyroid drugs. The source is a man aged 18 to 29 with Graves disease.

CDR3 loop: CASGQGLVFGGRNSYEQYF. The CDR3 region has the DNA TGTGCCAGCGGACAGGGTTTGGTCTTCGGCGGGAGAAACTCCTACGAGCAGTACTTC. The rearrangement links TRBV28 to TRBJ2-7, with D maybe TRBD1 (8 bases). Deletions cut 8 bases from V and 0 bases from J, with 29 bases between. There are 19 residues in the CDR3. In germline, CDR1 is MDHEN, CDR2 SYDVKM. Looking up the rest from reference TRBV28 and TRBJ2-7 gives the full variable domain: DVKVTQSSRYLVKRTGEKVFLECVQDMDHENMFWYRQDPGLGLRLIYFSYDVKMKEKGDIPEGYSVSREKKERFSLILESASTNQTSMYLCASGQGLVFGGRNSYEQYFGPGTRLTVT.